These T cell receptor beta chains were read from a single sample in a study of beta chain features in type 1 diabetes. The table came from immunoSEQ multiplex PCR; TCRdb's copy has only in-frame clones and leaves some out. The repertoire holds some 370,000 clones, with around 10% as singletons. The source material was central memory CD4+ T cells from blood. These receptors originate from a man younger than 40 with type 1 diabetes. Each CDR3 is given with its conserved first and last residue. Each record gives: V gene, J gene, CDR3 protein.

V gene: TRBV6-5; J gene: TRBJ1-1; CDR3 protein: CASSRLNTEAFF
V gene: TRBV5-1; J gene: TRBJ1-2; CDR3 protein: CASSLRTAAYGYTF
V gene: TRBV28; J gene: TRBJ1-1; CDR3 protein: CASSLWGGGGTEAFF
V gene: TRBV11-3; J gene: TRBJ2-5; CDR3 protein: CASSAQLGRETQYF
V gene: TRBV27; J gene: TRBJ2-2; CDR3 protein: CASSLIGPGGLYTGELFF
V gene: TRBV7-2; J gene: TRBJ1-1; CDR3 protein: CASSQTAPEAFF
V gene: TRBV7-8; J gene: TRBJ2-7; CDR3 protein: CASSVDRASYEQYF
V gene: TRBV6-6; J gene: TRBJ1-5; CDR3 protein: CASRSLRSGNQPQHF
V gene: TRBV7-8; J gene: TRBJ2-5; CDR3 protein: CASSLDRTRYF
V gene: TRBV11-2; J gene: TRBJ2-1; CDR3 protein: CASSLQGYNEQFF
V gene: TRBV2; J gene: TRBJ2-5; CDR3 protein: CASKWQGAETQYF
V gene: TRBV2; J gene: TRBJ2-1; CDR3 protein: CASSEGYQTGEQFF
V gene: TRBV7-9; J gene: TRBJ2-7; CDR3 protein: CASSQGSAPPYF
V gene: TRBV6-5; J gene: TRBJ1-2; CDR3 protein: CASSEPPLQGYTF
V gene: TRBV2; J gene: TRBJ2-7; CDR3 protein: CASKGSSYEQYF
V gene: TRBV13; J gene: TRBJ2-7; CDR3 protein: CASSLNPREQYF
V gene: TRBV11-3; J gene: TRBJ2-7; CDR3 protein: CASSSIQGSEQYF
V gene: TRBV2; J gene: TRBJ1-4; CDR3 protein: CASTRGTKLFF
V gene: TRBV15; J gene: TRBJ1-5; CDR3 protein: CATSRESSYSNQPQHF
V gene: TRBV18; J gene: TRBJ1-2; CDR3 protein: CATAENSLGYTF
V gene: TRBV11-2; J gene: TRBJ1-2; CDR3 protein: CASSQDPVSYGYTF
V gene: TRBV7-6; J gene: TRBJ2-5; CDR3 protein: CASSLGGSQETQYF
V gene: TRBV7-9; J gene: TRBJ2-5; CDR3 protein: CASSLISETQYF
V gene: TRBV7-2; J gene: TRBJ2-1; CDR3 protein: CASKPPDYNEQFF
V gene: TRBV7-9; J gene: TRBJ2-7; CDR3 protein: CASSSDRRTSYEQYF
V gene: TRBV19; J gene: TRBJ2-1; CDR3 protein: CASSILAGGGSYNEQFF
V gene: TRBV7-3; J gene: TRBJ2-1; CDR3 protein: CASSLNSGYNEQFF
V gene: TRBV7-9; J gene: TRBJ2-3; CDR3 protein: CASKDRENTQYF
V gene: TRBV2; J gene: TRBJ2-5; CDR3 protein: CASTEQGAGETQYF
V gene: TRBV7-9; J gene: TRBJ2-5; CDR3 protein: CASSTGTGEVETQYF
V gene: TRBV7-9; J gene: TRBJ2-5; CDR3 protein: CAFSRDSQETQYF
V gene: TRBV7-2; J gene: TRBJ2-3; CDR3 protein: CASSLLQRGGRADTQYF
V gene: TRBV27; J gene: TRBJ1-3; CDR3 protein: CASRRAGGGNTIYF
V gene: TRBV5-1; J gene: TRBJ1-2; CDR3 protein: CASSLAASENYGYTF
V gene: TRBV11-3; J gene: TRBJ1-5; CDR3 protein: CASSWEGITQPQHF
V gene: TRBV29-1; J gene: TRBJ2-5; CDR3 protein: CSVDRGRRETQYF
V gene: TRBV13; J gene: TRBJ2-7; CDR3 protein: CASSLMGYLEQYF
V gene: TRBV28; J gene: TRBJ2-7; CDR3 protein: CASSLYSGSKQYF
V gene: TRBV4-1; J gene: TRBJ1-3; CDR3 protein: CASSQDLRALSGNTIYF
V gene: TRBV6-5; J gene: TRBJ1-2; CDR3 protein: CASNLGYGYTF
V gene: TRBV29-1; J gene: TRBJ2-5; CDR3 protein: CSVEADRGNEYF
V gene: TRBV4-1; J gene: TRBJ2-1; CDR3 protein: CASSQAGLNNEQFF
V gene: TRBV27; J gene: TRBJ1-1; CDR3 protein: CASSQEQGDTEAFF
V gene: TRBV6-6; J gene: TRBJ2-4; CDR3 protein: CASRSDVKLAKNIQYF
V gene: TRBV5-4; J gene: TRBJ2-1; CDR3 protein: CASSYWTGNNEQFF
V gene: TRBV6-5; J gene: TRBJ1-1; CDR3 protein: CASRNRRSNTEAFF
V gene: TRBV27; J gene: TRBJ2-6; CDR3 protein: CASTTAVSGANVLTF
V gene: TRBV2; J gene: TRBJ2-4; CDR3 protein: CASSLRGAKNIQYF
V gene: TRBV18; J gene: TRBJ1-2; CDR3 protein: CASSQGVGGDYGYTF
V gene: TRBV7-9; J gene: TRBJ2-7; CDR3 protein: CASSFPGGWNEQYF
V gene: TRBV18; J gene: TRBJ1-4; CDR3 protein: CASSPREGGIEKLFF
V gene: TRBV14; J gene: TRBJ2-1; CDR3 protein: CASSHVVTYNEQFF
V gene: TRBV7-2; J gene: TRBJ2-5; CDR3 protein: CASSLTGKQETQYF
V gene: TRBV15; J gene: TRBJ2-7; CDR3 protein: CATSRGRGDEGKEYF
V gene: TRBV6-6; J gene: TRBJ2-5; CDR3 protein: CASRTTGGGETQYF
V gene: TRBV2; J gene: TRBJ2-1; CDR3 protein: CASLLAGHYNEQFF
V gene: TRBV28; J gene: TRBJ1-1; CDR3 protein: CASSPRGQLMNTEAFF
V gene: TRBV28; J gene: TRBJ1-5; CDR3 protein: CASSSPSIGAYSNQPQHF
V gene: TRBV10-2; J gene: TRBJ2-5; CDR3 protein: CASSRDAQYF